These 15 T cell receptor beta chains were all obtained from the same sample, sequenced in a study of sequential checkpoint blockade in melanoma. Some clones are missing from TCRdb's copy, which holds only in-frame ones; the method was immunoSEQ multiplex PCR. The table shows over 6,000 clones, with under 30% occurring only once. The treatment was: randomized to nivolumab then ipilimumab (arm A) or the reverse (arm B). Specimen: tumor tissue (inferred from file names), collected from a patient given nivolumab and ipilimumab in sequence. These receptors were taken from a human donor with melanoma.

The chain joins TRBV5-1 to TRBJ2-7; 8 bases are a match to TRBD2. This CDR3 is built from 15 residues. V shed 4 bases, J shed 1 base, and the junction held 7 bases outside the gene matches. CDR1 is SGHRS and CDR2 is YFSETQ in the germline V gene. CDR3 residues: CASSRSGGDSYEQYF. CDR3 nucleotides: TGCGCCAGCAGCAGGAGCGGGGGCGATTCCTACGAGCAGTACTTC.

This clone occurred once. CDR3 in amino acids: CASSSAGSGTQYF. In DNA, the CDR3 is TGTGCCAGCTCGTCCGCTGGTTCGGGGACCCAGTACTTC. The chain joins TRBV18 to TRBJ2-5; D gene uncertain. The V end lost 6 bases, the J end lost 7 bases, and 15 bases lay between the germline ends. This CDR3 spans 13 amino acids. Per the germline V gene, CDR1 is KGHSH and CDR2 is LQKENI.

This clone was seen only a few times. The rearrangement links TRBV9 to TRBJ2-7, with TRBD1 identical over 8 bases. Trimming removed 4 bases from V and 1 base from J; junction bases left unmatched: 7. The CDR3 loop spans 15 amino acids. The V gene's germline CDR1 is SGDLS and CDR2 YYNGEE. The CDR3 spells CASSPTGVSSYEQYF. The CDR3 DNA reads TGTGCCAGCAGCCCGACAGGGGTCTCTTCCTACGAGCAGTACTTC.

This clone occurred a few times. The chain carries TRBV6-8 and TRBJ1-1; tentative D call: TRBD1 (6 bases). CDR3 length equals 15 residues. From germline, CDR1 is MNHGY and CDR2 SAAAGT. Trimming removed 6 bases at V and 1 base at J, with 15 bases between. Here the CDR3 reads CASRGVQGSNTEAFF. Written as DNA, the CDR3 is TGTGCCAGCAGGGGGGTACAGGGTTCGAACACTGAAGCTTTCTTT.

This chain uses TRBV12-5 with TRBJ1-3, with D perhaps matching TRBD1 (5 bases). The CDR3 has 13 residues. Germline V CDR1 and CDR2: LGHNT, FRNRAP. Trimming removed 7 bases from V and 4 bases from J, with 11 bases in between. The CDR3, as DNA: TGTGCTAGTGCCTTCGAGGGGGGAAACACCATATATTTT. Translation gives CASAFEGGNTIYF.

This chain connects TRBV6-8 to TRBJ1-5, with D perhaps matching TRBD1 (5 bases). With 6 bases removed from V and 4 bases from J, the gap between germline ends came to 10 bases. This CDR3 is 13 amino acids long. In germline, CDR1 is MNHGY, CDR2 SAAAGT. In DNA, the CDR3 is TGTGCCAGCAGACGGCAGGGAAATCAGCCCCAGCATTTT. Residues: CASRRQGNQPQHF.

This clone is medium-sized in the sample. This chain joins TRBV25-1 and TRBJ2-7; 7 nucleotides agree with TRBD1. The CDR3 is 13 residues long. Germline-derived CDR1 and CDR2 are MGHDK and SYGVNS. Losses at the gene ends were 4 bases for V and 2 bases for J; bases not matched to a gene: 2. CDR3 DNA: TGTGCCAGCAGTGGGACAGGCACCTACGAGCAGTACTTC. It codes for CASSGTGTYEQYF.

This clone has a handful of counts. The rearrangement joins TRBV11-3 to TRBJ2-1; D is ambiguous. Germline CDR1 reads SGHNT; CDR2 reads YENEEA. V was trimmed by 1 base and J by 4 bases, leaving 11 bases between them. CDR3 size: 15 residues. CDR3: CASSLGSARYNEQFF. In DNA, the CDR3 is TGTGCCAGCAGCTTAGGCTCCGCGAGGTACAATGAGCAGTTCTTC.

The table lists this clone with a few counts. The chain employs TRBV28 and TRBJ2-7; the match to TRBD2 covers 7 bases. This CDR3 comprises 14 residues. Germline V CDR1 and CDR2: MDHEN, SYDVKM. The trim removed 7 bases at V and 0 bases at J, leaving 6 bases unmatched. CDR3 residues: CASIAAGISYEQYF. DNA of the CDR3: TGTGCCAGCATTGCAGCGGGGATCTCCTACGAGCAGTACTTC.

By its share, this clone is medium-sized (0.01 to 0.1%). In DNA, the CDR3 is TGTGCCAGCAGTCTCCAGGGACTAGATCTGGCGAACACCGGGGAGCTGTTTTTT. Its protein product is CASSLQGLDLANTGELFF. The chain is built from TRBV11-3 and TRBJ2-2, with 8 bases identical to TRBD2. V lost 6 bases and J lost 0; bases outside the gene matches: 12. CDR1 is SGHNT and CDR2 is YENEEA in the germline V gene. The CDR3 loop spans 18 amino acids.

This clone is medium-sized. CDR3 protein: CASSGEGGSSYNEQFF. The DNA for the CDR3 is TGTGCCAGCAGTGGGGAGGGTGGAAGCTCCTACAATGAGCAGTTCTTC. The chain employs TRBV25-1 and TRBJ2-1; 7 bases line up with TRBD2. The germline V gene has CDR1 MGHDK and CDR2 SYGVNS. The CDR3 consists of 16 residues. With 4 bases clipped from V and 0 bases from J, the junction kept 6 bases outside the gene matches.

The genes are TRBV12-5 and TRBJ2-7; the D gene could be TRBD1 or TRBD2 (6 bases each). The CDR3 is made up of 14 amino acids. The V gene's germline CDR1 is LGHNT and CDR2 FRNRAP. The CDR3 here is CASTWGAAFSEQYF. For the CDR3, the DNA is TGTGCCAGCACCTGGGGGGCGGCCTTCTCCGAGCAGTACTTC.

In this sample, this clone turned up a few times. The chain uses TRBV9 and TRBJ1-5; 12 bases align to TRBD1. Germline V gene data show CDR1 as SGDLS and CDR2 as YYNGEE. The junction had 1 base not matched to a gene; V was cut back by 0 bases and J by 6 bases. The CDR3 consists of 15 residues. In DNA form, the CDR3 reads TGTGCCAGCAGCGTAGGGGACAGGGGGCTTCAGCCCCAGCATTTT. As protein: CASSVGDRGLQPQHF.

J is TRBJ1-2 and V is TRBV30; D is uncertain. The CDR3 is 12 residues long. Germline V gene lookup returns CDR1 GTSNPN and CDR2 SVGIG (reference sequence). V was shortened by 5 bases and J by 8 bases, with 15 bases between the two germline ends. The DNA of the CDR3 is TGTGCCTGGGGCGTCGAGGGCTGGGGCTACACCTTC. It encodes CAWGVEGWGYTF. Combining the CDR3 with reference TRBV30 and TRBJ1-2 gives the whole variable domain SQTIHQWPATLVQPVGSPLSLECTVEGTSNPNLYWYRQAAGRGLQLLFYSVGIGQISSEVPQNLSASRPQDRQFILSSKKLLLSDSGFYLCAWGVEGWGYTFGSGTRLTVV.

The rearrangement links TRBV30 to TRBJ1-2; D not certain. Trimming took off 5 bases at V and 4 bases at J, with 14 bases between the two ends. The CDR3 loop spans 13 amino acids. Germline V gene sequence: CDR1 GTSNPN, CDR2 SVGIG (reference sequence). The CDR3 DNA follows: TGTGCCTGGTCAAGTACGGTCGGCTATGGCTACACCTTC. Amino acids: CAWSSTVGYGYTF.